These 9 T cell receptor beta chains originate from one sample sequenced in a study of shared clonotypes between healthy human individuals (TCRdb year 2020). Library preparation used the immunoSEQ multiplex PCR assay. TCRdb re-hosts the immuneACCESS table, in-frame sequences only. Its copies lack some clones; in the studies checked, an unresolved V gene accounts for under half of them, and the cause for the rest is not known. The sample includes approximately 710,000 clones, with about 90% observed a single time. The ten most abundant clones make up about 33% of the sample. Sequencing was carried out using memory CD8+ T cells from PBMCs. The cell subset or site label corresponds to: CD45RO+ cells pooled with CCR7-negative TemRA cells. The receptors derive from a man aged 18 to 30 in good health. Some clones in this sample may be carry-over from other donors' samples.

The gene calls are TRBV7-6 and TRBJ2-7; 7 bases match TRBD1. This CDR3 has 14 amino acids. V was clipped by 1 base and J by 3 bases; unmatched bases: 3. From germline, CDR1 is SGHVS and CDR2 FNYEAQ. The CDR3 coding sequence is TGTGCCAGCAGCTTAGAACGGGACAGCTACGAGCAGTACTTC. It translates to CASSLERDSYEQYF.

This clone showed up just once. In DNA, the CDR3 is TGTGCCAGCAGTTCGGACTCAGGCAGCTACGAGCAGTACTTC. This encodes CASSSDSGSYEQYF. V usage is TRBV28 and J usage is TRBJ2-7; D possibly corresponds to TRBD2 (5 bases). Trimming cost V 4 bases and J 3 bases, with 13 bases left between them. Germline V CDR1 and CDR2: MDHEN, SYDVKM. The CDR3 is made up of 14 amino acids.

This clone was seen only a few times. The V gene is TRBV28, the J gene TRBJ2-2, with D possibly being TRBD2 (6 bases). The CDR3 totals 15 residues. The ends were cut back, 6 bases at V and 6 bases at J, with 17 bases in the middle. Germline values: CDR1 MDHEN, CDR2 SYDVKM. The CDR3 DNA sequence: TGTGCCAGCAGGGTGACCGGGAGCTTTGCCGGGGAGCTGTTTTTT. Its translation is CASRVTGSFAGELFF.

This rearrangement joins TRBV27 to TRBJ2-2; D is undetermined. Germline CDR1 reads MNHEY; CDR2 reads SMNVEV (reference sequence). CDR3 length: 14 amino acids. V was cut by 1 base and J by 5 bases, with 8 bases left in between. The CDR3, as DNA: TGTGCCAGCAGTTTATACCCCCCTACCGGGGAGCTGTTTTTT. Amino acid sequence: CASSLYPPTGELFF.

This clone was seen just once. The rearrangement joins TRBV7-9 to TRBJ2-7; 11 nucleotides align to TRBD1. The length of the CDR3 is 16 residues. Germline trimming cut 5 bases from V and 2 bases from J; bases unmatched to any gene: 8. The V gene's germline CDR1 is SEHNR and CDR2 FQNEAQ (reference sequence). DNA for the CDR3: TGTGCCAGCAGCGATACGCGGGGACAGGGGGCCTACGAGCAGTACTTC. Its protein is CASSDTRGQGAYEQYF. The full variable domain, in which reference TRBV7-9 and TRBJ2-7 provide the parts outside the CDR3, is DTGVSQNPRHKITKRGQNVTFRCDPISEHNRLYWYRQTLGQGPEFLTYFQNEAQLEKSRLLSDRFSAERPKGSFSTLEIQRTEQGDSAMYLCASSDTRGQGAYEQYFGPGTRLTVT.

In regard to this clone: This sample also contains other DNA sequences that code for the same CDR3. The chain is built from TRBV11-2 and TRBJ2-5, with D unclear. The V end lost 1 base, the J end lost 5 bases, and 8 bases lay between the germline ends. The germline V gene has CDR1 SGHAT and CDR2 FQNNGV. There are 13 residues in the CDR3. The CDR3 loop is CASSLGSGETQYF. In DNA, the CDR3 is TGTGCCAGCAGCTTAGGATCCGGGGAGACCCAGTACTTC.

Remarks on this clone: This sample also contains other DNA sequences that code for the same CDR3. The chain has TRBV13 and TRBJ2-7; D uncertain. The V end lost 0 bases, the J end lost 1 base, and 4 bases lay between the germline ends. The CDR3 consists of 13 residues. Germline V lookup: CDR1 PRHDT, CDR2 FYEKMQ (reference sequence). The DNA of the CDR3 is TGTGCCAGCAGCTTAGGCCGGTCCTACGAGCAGTACTTC. Its translation: CASSLGRSYEQYF. Filled out from reference TRBV13 and TRBJ2-7, the complete variable domain reads AAGVIQSPRHLIKEKRETATLKCYPIPRHDTVYWYQQGPGQDPQFLISFYEKMQSDKGSIPDRFSAQQFSDYHSELNMSSLELGDSALYFCASSLGRSYEQYFGPGTRLTVT.

As for this clone: The identical CDR3 is also encoded by other nucleotide sequences in the sample. The genes are TRBV9 and TRBJ1-5; 7 nucleotides align to TRBD1. Losses at the gene ends were 4 bases for V and 5 bases for J; bases not matched to a gene: 3. This CDR3 is 13 amino acids long. CDR1 is SGDLS, CDR2 YYNGEE, per germline. For the CDR3, the DNA is TGTGCCAGCAGCCCAGGGGGTTATCAGCCCCAGCATTTT. Amino acids: CASSPGGYQPQHF. The full variable domain, in which reference TRBV9 and TRBJ1-5 provide the parts outside the CDR3, is DSGVTQTPKHLITATGQRVTLRCSPRSGDLSVYWYQQSLDQGLQFLIQYYNGEERAKGNILERFSAQQFPDLHSELNLSSLELGDSALYFCASSPGGYQPQHFGDGTRLSIL.

The gene calls are TRBV28 and TRBJ1-4; 7 nucleotides align to TRBD1. The CDR3 consists of 16 residues. V shed 2 bases and J 8 bases; nucleotides not matched to a gene: 11. CDR1 and CDR2 from the germline V gene are MDHEN and SYDVKM. CDR3 sequence: CASSLEVGRGREKLFF. CDR3 in DNA: TGTGCCAGCAGTTTAGAGGTTGGGAGGGGGCGAGAAAAACTGTTTTTT.